This TCR beta chain appears in the sequencing data of a study of response to subunit inactivated influenza vaccine (dated by TCRdb to between 2017 and 2018). With respect to the entire study: Deep quantitative profiling of the T cell receptor repertoire was used in the study to follow responses to a trivalent subunit inactivated influenza vaccine.

The junction carries 15 bases between V and J, which are trimmed by 10 bases and 2 bases respectively. The CDR3 numbers 14 residues from cysteine through phenylalanine. The DNA shown is the 42-base CDR3, in frame from base 1. From a lookup of the germline V gene, CDR1 and CDR2 are ENHRY and SYGVKD. Findings and caveats that apply to the study as a whole: According to the authors, only a limited number of new T cells may be recruited by each seasonal influenza vaccination.

There are many counts of this clonotype. Its antigen target is currently unknown. Base qualities are missing; no much larger clone stands one base away. The library was made by RT-PCR. The sequencing machine was an Illumina HiSeq 2500. TCRdb reprocessing: public reads trimmed at Q25 with fastp, clones called with MiXCR, in-frame beta chains kept. Here each entry gathers all rows of one CDR3 protein and keeps the most common genes and DNA. The sample table holds approximately 570,000 distinct CDR3 sequences, of which approximately 7.1% were seen once. Over 10% of the sample is held by the ten biggest clonotypes.

The chain couples TRBV10-3 to TRBJ1-5, with an unclear D gene assignment. The input for sequencing was PBMCs from blood, taken roughly 24 months after vaccination. The sequence was obtained from a man aged 45-69 years who received an inactivated influenza vaccine. Donor details come from another sample of the same person, matched by shared clones. The CDR3 is CATQGVSRNQPQHF. The DNA sequence reads TGTGCCACACAAGGAGTATCTCGCAATCAGCCCCAGCATTTT.